This T cell receptor (beta chain) is from a study of CD8 T cells in Susac syndrome. V shed 5 bases, J shed 4 bases, and the junction held 8 bases outside the gene matches. CDR1 and CDR2 (germline): SGHTA, FQGNSA. The CDR3 sequence is 17 residues long. Purification of the CD8+ and CD4+ T cells relied on negative isolation, and TEMRA cells underwent FACS enrichment. Study-wide findings and caveats: The authors acknowledged that their TCR sequencing and HLA analysis involved a relatively small number of individuals.

Reverse transcription of about 0.5 to 1 ug RNA was performed with random hexamers. Across 54 Vbeta and 13 Jbeta, TCR beta CDR3 was amplified with immunoSEQ multiplex PCR. TCRdb redid the calling of the immunoSEQ multiplex PCR reads with MiXCR, one entry per CDR3 protein. The sample records approximately 180,000 distinct CDR3 sequences, roughly 90% being singletons. A word on this clonotype: Its antigen is not identified.

This chain connects TRBV7-2 to TRBJ2-3; 14 bases map to TRBD2. The TCR comes from a human donor with Susac syndrome. The sample taken for sequencing was CD4+ T cells from PBMCs. CDR3 coding DNA: TGTGCCAGCAGCCGAACTTGGGGACTAGCGGGAGCAGATACGCAGTATTTT. Protein: CASSRTWGLAGADTQYF.